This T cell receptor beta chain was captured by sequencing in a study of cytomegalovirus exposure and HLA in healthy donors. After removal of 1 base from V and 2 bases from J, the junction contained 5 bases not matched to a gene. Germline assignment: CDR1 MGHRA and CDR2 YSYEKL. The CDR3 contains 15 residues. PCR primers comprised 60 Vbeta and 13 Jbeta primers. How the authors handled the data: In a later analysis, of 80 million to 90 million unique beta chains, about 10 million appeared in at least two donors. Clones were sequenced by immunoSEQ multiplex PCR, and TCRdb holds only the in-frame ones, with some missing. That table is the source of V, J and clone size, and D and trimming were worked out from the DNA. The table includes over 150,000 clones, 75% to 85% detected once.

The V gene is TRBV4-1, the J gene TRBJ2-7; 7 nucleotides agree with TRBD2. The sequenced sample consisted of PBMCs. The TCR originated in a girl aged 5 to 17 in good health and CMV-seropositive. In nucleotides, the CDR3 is TGCGCCAGCAGCCAAGGAGCGGGGTTTACCTACGAGCAGTACTTC. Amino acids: CASSQGAGFTYEQYF.